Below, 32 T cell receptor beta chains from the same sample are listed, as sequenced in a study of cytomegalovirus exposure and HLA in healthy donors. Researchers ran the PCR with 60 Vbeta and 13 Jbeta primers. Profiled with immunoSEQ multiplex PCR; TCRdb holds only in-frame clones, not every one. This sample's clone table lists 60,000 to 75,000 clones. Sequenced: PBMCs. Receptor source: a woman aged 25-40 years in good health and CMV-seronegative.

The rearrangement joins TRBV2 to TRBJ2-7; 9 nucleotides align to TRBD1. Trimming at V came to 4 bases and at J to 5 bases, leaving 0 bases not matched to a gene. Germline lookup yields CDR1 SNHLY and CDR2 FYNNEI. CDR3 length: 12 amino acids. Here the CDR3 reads CASSGDRDEQYF. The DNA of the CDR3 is TGTGCCAGCAGTGGGGACAGGGACGAGCAGTACTTC.

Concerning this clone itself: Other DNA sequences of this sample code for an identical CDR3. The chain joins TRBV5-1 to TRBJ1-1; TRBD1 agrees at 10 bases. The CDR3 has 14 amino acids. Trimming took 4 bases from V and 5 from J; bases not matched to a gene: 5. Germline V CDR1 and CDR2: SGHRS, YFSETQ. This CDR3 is CASSPGQGITEAFF. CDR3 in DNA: TGCGCCAGCAGCCCGGGACAGGGGATAACTGAAGCTTTCTTT.

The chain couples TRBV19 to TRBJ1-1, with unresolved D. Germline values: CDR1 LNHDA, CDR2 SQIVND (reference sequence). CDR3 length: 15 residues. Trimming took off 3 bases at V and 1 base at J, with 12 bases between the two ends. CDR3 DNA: TGTGCCAGTAGTATGGAAAACAGACCGAACACTGAAGCTTTCTTT. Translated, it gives CASSMENRPNTEAFF.

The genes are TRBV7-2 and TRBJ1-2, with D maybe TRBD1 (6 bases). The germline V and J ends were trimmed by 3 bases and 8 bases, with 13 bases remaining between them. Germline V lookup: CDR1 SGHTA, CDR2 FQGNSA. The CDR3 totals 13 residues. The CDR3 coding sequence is TGTGCCAGCAGCTTTACGACAGGAGAAGGCTACACCTTC. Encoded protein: CASSFTTGEGYTF.

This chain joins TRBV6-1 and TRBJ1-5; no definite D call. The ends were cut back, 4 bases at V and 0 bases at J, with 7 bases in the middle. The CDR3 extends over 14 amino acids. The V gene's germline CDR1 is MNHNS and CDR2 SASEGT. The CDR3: CASSVGNSNQPQHF. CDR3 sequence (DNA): TGTGCCAGCAGTGTCGGTAATAGCAATCAGCCCCAGCATTTT.

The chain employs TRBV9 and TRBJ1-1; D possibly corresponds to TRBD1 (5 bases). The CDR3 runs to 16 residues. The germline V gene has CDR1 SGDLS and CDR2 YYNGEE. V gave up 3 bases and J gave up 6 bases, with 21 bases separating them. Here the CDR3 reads CASSGGPWGVNAEAFF. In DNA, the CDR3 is TGTGCCAGCAGCGGGGGACCGTGGGGGGTAAACGCTGAAGCTTTCTTT.

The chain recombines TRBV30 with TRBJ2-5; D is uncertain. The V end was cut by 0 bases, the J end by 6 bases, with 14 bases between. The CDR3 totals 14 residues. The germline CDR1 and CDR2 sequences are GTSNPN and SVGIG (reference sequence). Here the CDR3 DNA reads TGTGCCTGGAGTGTACCGAGGTTCCAGAAGACCCAGTACTTC. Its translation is CAWSVPRFQKTQYF.

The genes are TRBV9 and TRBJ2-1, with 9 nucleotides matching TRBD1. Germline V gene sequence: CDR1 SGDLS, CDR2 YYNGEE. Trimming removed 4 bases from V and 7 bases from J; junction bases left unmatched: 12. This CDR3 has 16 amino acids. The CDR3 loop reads CASSPTSQGAINEQFF. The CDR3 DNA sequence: TGTGCCAGCAGCCCAACCTCACAGGGGGCCATAAATGAGCAGTTCTTC. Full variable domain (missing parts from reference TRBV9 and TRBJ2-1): DSGVTQTPKHLITATGQRVTLRCSPRSGDLSVYWYQQSLDQGLQFLIQYYNGEERAKGNILERFSAQQFPDLHSELNLSSLELGDSALYFCASSPTSQGAINEQFFGPGTRLTVL.

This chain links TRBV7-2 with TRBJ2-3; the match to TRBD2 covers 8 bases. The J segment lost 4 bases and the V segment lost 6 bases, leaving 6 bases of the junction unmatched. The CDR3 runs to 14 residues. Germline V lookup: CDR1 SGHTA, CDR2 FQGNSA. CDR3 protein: CASSFGLAPDTQYF. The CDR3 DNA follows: TGTGCCAGCAGTTTCGGACTAGCTCCAGATACGCAGTATTTT. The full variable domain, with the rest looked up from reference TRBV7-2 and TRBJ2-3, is GAGVSQSPSNKVTEKGKDVELRCDPISGHTALYWYRQSLGQGLEFLIYFQGNSAPDKSGLPSDRFSAERTGGSVSTLTIQRTQQEDSAVYLCASSFGLAPDTQYFGPGTRLTVL.

The CDR3 spells CASSEGLAGVGDTQYF. In DNA form, the CDR3 reads TGTGCCAGCAGCGAGGGACTAGCGGGGGTAGGAGATACGCAGTATTTT. The chain combines TRBV9 with TRBJ2-3, with 14 nucleotides matching TRBD2. The germline gives CDR1 SGDLS, CDR2 YYNGEE. The CDR3 runs 16 residues. The V gene end was trimmed by 3 bases and the J gene end by 5 bases; junction bases not matched to a gene: 5. Together with reference TRBV9 and TRBJ2-3, the CDR3 gives the full variable domain: DSGVTQTPKHLITATGQRVTLRCSPRSGDLSVYWYQQSLDQGLQFLIQYYNGEERAKGNILERFSAQQFPDLHSELNLSSLELGDSALYFCASSEGLAGVGDTQYFGPGTRLTVL.

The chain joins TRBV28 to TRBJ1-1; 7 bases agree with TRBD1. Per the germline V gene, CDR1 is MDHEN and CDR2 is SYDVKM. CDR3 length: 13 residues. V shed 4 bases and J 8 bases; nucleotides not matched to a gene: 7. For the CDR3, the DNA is TGTGCCAGCAGTTCCCGGACAGGATCCGAAGCTTTCTTT. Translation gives CASSSRTGSEAFF.

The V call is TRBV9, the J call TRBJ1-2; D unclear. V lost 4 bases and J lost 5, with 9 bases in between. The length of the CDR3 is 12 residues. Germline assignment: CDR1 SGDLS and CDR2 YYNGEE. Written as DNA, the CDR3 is TGTGCCAGCAGCCCCGGTTCTTATGGCTACACCTTC. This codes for CASSPGSYGYTF.

The CDR3 sequence: CASSFRAGGRGDTQYF. Here the CDR3 DNA reads TGTGCCAGCAGTTTTCGAGCGGGGGGGCGGGGAGATACGCAGTATTTT. The rearrangement joins TRBV7-3 to TRBJ2-3, with 10 positions matching TRBD2. There are 16 residues in the CDR3. Trimming cost V 6 bases and J 5 bases; bases outside gene matches: 11. Germline lookup yields CDR1 SGHTA and CDR2 FQGTGA. The whole variable domain, filled in from reference TRBV7-3 and TRBJ2-3, reads GAGVSQTPSNKVTEKGKYVELRCDPISGHTALYWYRQSLGQGPEFLIYFQGTGAADDSGLPNDRFFAVRPEGSVSTLKIQRTERGDSAVYLCASSFRAGGRGDTQYFGPGTRLTVL.

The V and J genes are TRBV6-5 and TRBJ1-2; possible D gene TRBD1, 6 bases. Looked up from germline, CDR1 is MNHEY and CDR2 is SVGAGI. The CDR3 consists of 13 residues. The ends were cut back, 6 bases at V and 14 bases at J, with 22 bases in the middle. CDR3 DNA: TGTGCCAGCAGCCATGGCAGGGTTGGGACAATGACCTTC. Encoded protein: CASSHGRVGTMTF.

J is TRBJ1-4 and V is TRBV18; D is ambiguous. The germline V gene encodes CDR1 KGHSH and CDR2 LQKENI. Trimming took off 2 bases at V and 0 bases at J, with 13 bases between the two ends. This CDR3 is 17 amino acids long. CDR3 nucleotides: TGTGCCAGCTCACCAAGGTTTACAGACCCAACTAATGAAAAACTGTTTTTT. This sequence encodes CASSPRFTDPTNEKLFF.

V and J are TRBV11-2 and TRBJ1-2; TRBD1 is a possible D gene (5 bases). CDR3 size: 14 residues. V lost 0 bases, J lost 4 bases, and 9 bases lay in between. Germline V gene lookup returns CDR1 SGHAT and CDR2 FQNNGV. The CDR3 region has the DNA TGTGCCAGCAGCTTAGACCCTCAGGGCTATGGCTACACCTTC. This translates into CASSLDPQGYGYTF.

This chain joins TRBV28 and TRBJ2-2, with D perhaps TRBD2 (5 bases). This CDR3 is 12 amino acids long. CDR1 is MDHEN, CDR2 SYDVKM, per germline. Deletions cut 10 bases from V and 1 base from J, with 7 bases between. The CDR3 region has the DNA TGTGCCACCCGGGAGAACACCGGGGAGCTGTTTTTT. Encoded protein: CATRENTGELFF.

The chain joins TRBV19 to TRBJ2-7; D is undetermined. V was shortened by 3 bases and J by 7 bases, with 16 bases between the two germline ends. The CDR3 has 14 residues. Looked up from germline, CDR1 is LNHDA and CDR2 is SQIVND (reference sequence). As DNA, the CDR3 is TGTGCCAGTAGTATTTCCGGTGGCCTGAGGGAGCAGTACTTC. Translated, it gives CASSISGGLREQYF.

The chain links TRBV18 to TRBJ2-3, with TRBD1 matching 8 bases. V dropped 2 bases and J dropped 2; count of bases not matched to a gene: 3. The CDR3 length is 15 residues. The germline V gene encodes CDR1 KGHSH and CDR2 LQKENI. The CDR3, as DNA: TGTGCCAGCTCACCAATGACAGGGGTCACAGATACGCAGTATTTT. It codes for CASSPMTGVTDTQYF.

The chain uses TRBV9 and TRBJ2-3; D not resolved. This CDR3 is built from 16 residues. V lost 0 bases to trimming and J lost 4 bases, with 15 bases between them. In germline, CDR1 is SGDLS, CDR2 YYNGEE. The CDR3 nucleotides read TGTGCCAGCAGCGTAGTCGCTACCCTAGTACCAGATACGCAGTATTTT. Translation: CASSVVATLVPDTQYF.

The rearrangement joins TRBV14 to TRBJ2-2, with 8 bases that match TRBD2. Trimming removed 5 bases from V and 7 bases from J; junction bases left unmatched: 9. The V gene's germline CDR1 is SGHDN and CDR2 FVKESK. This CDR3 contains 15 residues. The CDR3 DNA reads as TGTGCCAGCAGCTCAGCGGGAGCACTGGGCGGGGAGCTGTTTTTT. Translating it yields CASSSAGALGGELFF.

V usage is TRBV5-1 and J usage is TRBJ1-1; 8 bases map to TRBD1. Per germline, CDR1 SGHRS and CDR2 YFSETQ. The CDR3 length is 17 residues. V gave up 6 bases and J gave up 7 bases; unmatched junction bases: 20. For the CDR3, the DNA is TGCGCCAGCATCCTCTCACCCGGACAGGGACGGATTGGTGAAGCTTTCTTT. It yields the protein CASILSPGQGRIGEAFF.

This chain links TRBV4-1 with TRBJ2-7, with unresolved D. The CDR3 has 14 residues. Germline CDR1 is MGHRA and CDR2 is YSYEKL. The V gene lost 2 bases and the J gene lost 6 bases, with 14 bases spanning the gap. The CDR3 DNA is TGCGCCAGCAGCCAATATGAAAAGCCGGGCGAGCAGTACTTC. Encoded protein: CASSQYEKPGEQYF.

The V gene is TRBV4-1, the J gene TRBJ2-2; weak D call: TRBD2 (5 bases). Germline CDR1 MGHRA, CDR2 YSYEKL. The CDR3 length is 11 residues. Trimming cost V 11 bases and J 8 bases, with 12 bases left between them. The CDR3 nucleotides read TGCGCCGGAGGCTGGGGTGGGGAGCTGTTTTTT. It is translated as CAGGWGGELFF.

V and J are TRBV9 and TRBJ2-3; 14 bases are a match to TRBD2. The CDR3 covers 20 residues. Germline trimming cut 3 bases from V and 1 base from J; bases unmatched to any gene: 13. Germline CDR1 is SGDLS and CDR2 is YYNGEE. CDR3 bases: TGTGCCAGCAGCGGACGCCCCGGGACTAGCGGGGGTATCCGCACAGATACGCAGTATTTT. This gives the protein CASSGRPGTSGGIRTDTQYF.

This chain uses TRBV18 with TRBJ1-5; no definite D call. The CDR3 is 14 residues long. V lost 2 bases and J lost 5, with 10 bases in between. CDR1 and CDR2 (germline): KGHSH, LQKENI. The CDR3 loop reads CASSPGGVDQPQHF. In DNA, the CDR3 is TGTGCCAGCTCACCAGGCGGGGTGGATCAGCCCCAGCATTTT.

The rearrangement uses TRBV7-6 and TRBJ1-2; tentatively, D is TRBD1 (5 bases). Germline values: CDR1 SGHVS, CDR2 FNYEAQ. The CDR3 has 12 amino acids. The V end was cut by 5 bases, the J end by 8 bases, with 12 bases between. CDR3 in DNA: TGTGCCAGCAGCGCCGGACAAGTAGGCTACACCTTC. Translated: CASSAGQVGYTF. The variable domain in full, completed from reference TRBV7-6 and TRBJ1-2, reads GAGVSQSPRYKVTKRGQDVALRCDPISGHVSLYWYRQALGQGPEFLTYFNYEAQQDKSGLPNDRFSAERPEGSISTLTIQRTEQRDSAMYRCASSAGQVGYTFGSGTRLTVV.

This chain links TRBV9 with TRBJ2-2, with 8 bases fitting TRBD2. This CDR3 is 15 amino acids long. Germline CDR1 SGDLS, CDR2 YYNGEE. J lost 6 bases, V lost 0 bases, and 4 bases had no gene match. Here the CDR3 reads CASSVATSGAGELFF. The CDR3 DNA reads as TGTGCCAGCAGCGTAGCAACTAGCGGCGCCGGGGAGCTGTTTTTT.

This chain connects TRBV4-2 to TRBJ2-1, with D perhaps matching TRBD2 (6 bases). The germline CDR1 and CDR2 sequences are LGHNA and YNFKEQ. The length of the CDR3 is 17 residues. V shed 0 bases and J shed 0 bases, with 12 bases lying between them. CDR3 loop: CASSQDVETSSYNEQFF. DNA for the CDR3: TGTGCCAGCAGCCAAGATGTGGAGACTAGCTCCTACAATGAGCAGTTCTTC.

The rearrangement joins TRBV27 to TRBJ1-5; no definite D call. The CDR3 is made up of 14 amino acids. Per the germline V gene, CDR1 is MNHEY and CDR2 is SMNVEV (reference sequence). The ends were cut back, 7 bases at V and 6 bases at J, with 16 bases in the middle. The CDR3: CASKNLIGGQPQHF. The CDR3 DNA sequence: TGTGCCAGCAAGAATCTCATAGGCGGTCAGCCCCAGCATTTT.

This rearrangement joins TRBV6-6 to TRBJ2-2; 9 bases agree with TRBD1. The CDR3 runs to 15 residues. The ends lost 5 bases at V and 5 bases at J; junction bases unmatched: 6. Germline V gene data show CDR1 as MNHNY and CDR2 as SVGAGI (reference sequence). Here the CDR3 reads CASSMGQGRTGELFF. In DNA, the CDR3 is TGTGCCAGCAGTATGGGACAGGGTCGGACCGGGGAGCTGTTTTTT.

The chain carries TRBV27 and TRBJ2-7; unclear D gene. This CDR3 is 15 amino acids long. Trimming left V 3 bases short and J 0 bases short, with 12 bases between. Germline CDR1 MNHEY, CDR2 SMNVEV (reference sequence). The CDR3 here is CASSFSGYFSYEQYF. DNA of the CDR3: TGTGCCAGCAGTTTCTCCGGGTACTTCTCCTACGAGCAGTACTTC.